This TCR beta chain was documented in a study of T cell repertoires in cytomegalovirus infection. About the research overall: A matching HLA type, together with CMV infection, was signaled by public TCR beta signatures.

From the reads, TCRdb called clonotypes with MiXCR, one entry per CDR3 protein. This table has nearly 650,000 distinct CDR3 sequences, approximately 24% appearing once. The J segment lost 8 bases and the V segment lost 8 bases, leaving 9 bases of the junction unmatched. From germline, CDR1 is SQVTM and CDR2 ANQGSEA. The CDR3 contains 12 residues. The sequenced material came from CD8+ T cells from PBMCs. The receptor comes from a human donor in good health (CMV status not recorded). Some clones in this sample may be carry-over from other donors' samples. V is TRBV29-1 and J is TRBJ2-1, with 7 bases that match TRBD1. As DNA, the CDR3 is TGCAGCTGGATTAAGACAGGGCATGAGCAGTTCTTC. Residues: CSWIKTGHEQFF.